This TCR beta chain was captured by sequencing in a study of brain metastases from non-small cell lung cancer. Study conclusions and caveats: Brain metastases had lower T-cell infiltration than primary tumors. T-cell clones appeared expanded in about two thirds of brain metastases relative to matched primary tumors.

Of note for this clone: Its antigen is currently unknown. The sample contains more than one DNA sequence encoding this CDR3.

Only in-frame clones appear in the TCRdb table, and some are missing; sequencing was by immunoSEQ multiplex PCR. Seen here are 13,000 to 15,000 clones, over 80% observed once, and the top ten hold 6% to 9%. Germline values: CDR1 SGHNT, CDR2 YYREEE (reference sequence). CDR3 length: 15 amino acids. The ends were cut back, 1 base at V and 8 bases at J, with 18 bases in the middle. The sequence came from a donor at least 40 years old with non-small cell lung cancer. The genes are TRBV5-4 and TRBJ1-2, with D tentatively TRBD1 (6 bases). Sequenced input: primary lung tumor tissue. In DNA form, the CDR3 reads TGTGCCAGCAGCTTGTGGGGCGTTGGGGGCGCGGGCTACACCTTC. Translated, it gives CASSLWGVGGAGYTF.